This note documents a single T cell receptor (beta chain) sequence. The entry originates in a study of blood T cell repertoires in COVID-19. Looking at the study overall: PBMCs, B-cell-depleted T cells, or T cells provided the cDNA or gDNA that made up the material.

Germline V lookup: CDR1 LNHDA, CDR2 SQIVND (reference sequence). The CDR3 covers 15 residues. Trimming removed 5 bases at V and 2 bases at J, with 16 bases between. Sequencing used immunoSEQ multiplex PCR; TCRdb keeps in-frame clones, though not all of them. The sample shows 120,000 to 150,000 clones, over 70% of them seen only once. The clonotype comes from a man aged 55 to 70 with active or convalescent COVID-19. The sequenced sample was peripheral blood. The chain carries TRBV19 and TRBJ2-7; a weak D match, TRBD2 (7 bases). CDR3 amino acids: CASSPPRGGPYEQYF. CDR3 nucleotides: TGTGCCAGTAGTCCACCTAGGGGGGGACCCTACGAGCAGTACTTC.